This entry lists 5 T cell receptor beta chains sequenced from one sample in a study of cytomegalovirus exposure and HLA in healthy donors. Use of 60 Vbeta and 13 Jbeta primers characterized the PCR. Some clones are missing from TCRdb's copy, which holds only in-frame ones; the method was immunoSEQ multiplex PCR. The sample has more than 130,000 clones, over 70% seen once. Sequences were obtained from PBMCs. These receptors were taken from a man in his forties or fifties in good health and CMV-seropositive.

This rearrangement joins TRBV19 to TRBJ2-1; TRBD2 agrees at 13 bases. With V trimmed by 6 bases and J by 0 bases, 8 bases remained unmatched. The CDR3 runs to 18 residues. Per germline, CDR1 LNHDA and CDR2 SQIVND (reference sequence). The CDR3 sequence is CASSSGLAGTRSYNEQFF. The CDR3 nucleotides read TGTGCCAGTAGCTCGGGACTAGCGGGGACCCGCTCCTACAATGAGCAGTTCTTC.

The chain has TRBV2 and TRBJ2-5, with a possible D match to TRBD2 (5 bases). The J call is in doubt because the DNA end fits TRBJ2-7 better. Germline-derived CDR1 and CDR2 are SNHLY and FYNNEI. The CDR3 spans 17 residues. The CDR3 DNA follows: TGTGCCAGCAGTGAAGCGCTTCGGGGTTGGAGCTCCTACGAGCAGTACTTC. As protein: CASSEALRGWSSYEQYF.

The chain joins TRBV6-5 to TRBJ1-4; a possible D gene is TRBD1 (6 bases). Trimming pared 2 bases from V and 8 bases from J, leaving 18 bases between. Germline V gene data show CDR1 as MNHEY and CDR2 as SVGAGI. CDR3 size: 16 residues. The CDR3 loop reads CASSYLAGAGREKLFF. The CDR3 DNA reads TGTGCCAGCAGTTACCTTGCAGGGGCGGGTAGGGAAAAACTGTTTTTT.

The rearrangement links TRBV7-8 to TRBJ2-4; D is perhaps TRBD1 (7 bases). The germline V gene encodes CDR1 SGHVS and CDR2 FQNEAQ. The CDR3 has 16 amino acids. Trimming pared 1 base from V and 2 bases from J, leaving 12 bases between. DNA for the CDR3: TGTGCCAGCAGCTTAGAGGCAGGGGGGTCCAAAAACATTCAGTACTTC. Its protein is CASSLEAGGSKNIQYF.

The chain employs TRBV21-1 and TRBJ1-4; the table names TRBD1, a call not compared with the DNA. TRBV21-1 is assigned pseudogene status. CDR3 length: 19 residues. The chain's CDR3 is CASSPPKDRDKATNEKLFF. In DNA, the CDR3 is TGTGCCAGCAGCCCCCCGAAGGACAGGGACAAGGCGACTAATGAAAAACTGTTTTTT.